This T cell receptor (beta chain) derives from a study of shared clonotypes between healthy human individuals. General study points: Rarefaction demonstrated incomplete sorted-subset sequencing despite large depth.

Naivety among CD8 cells was defined by CD45RO negativity and positive CCR7 selection, thereby excluding terminally differentiated effector memory CD45RA+ cells. Sequenced by immunoSEQ multiplex PCR; TCRdb stores in-frame clones only, minus some. The sample lists millions of clones; approximately 95% were seen once. The V gene's germline CDR1 is MGHRA and CDR2 YSYEKL. The CDR3 is 17 amino acids. The V end was cut by 2 bases, the J end by 4 bases, with 18 bases between. As regards this clone: Its antigen remains unknown.

This TCR came from a man between 18 and 35 years old in good health. The chain links TRBV4-1 to TRBJ1-5; the D is unclear. Sequences were obtained from naive CD8+ T cells sorted from blood. CDR3 region: CASSQSAPGTVNQPQHF. CDR3 bases: TGCGCCAGCAGCCAATCCGCCCCCGGCACAGTTAATCAGCCCCAGCATTTT.